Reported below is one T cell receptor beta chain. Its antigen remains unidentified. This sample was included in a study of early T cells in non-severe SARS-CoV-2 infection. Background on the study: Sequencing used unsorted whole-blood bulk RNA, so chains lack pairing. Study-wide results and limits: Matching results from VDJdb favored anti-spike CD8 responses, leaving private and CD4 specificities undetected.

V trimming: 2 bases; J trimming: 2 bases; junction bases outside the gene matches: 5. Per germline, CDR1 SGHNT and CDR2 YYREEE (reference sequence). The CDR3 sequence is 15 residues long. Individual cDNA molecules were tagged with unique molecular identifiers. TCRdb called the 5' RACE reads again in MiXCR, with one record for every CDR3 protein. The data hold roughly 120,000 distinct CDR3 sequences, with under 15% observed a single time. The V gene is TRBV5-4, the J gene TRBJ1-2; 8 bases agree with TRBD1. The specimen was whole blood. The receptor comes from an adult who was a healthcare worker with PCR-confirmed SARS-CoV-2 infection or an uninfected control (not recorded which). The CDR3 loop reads CASSFQAGGNYGYTF. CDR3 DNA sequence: TGTGCCAGCAGCTTTCAGGCAGGGGGCAACTATGGCTACACCTTC.